This T cell receptor beta chain was sequenced during a study of T-cell reconstitution after alpha-beta-depleted transplantation in children. This clonotype was seen at least ten times. The antigen remains unidentified. Researchers prepared the TCRbeta library using unique molecular identifiers, the study reports. TCRdb reprocessed the PCR reads via MiXCR and lists one record per CDR3 protein. This table has 200,000 to 250,000 distinct CDR3 sequences, 8.2% appearing once. The CDR3 is made up of 15 amino acids. With V trimmed by 5 bases and J by 0 bases, 4 bases remained unmatched. Study-wide results and limits: Expanded clones from the graft, numbering several hundred, reportedly supplied alpha-beta T cells about two months after transplant.

V is TRBV12-3 or TRBV12-4 and J is TRBJ2-1; 7 positions agree with TRBD2. This TCR came from a male patient between 10 and 17 years old who had a stem cell transplant for acute lymphoblastic leukemia, so the T cells may come from the graft donor. The sample here was PBMCs, mostly from graft donor cells, taken 180 days after TCRalphabeta/CD19-depleted stem cell transplant. CDR3 region: CASSERGPSYNEQFF. The CDR3 DNA is TGTGCCAGCAGTGAGCGGGGTCCCTCCTACAATGAGCAGTTCTTC.